Below, 11 T cell receptor beta chains from the same sample are listed, as sequenced in a study of molecular identifiers for immune sequencing clone quantification listed by TCRdb under 2018. The library was produced with PCR. Instrument on record: Illumina HiSeq 4000. Starting from the raw public reads, TCRdb applied fastp trimming at Q25, assembled clones with MiXCR and retained in-frame beta chains. Duplicate CDR3 protein sequences are folded into a single record with the most common DNA and genes. The sample table records around 40,000 distinct CDR3 sequences; 19% of these occur just once. The ten largest clonotypes hold approximately 1.1% of the sample. Sequencing was done on a sample of naive CD8+ T cells from blood, with Jurkat cell RNA spiked in. The cell subset or site label, read with the paper, signifies: FACS-sorted CD8+CD4-CCR7+CD45RA+ naive T cells. The receptors derive from a human donor in good health. Some libraries in this study had Jurkat cell RNA spiked in.

Many counts were recorded for this clonotype. The chain joins TRBV20-1 to TRBJ1-1; 8 nucleotides align to TRBD1. CDR3 length equals 15 residues. After removal of 0 bases from V and 4 bases from J, the junction contained 7 bases not matched to a gene. Germline V lookup: CDR1 DFQATT, CDR2 SNEGSKA (reference sequence). The CDR3 is CSAREIQGVATEAFF. CDR3 nucleotides: TGCAGTGCTAGAGAGATACAGGGGGTGGCCACTGAAGCTTTCTTT.

This clonotype was counted many times. The chain is built from TRBV6-5 and TRBJ2-3; D gene uncertain. Germline V gene lookup returns CDR1 MNHEY and CDR2 SVGAGI. This CDR3 contains 14 residues. The V end lost 2 bases, the J end lost 0 bases, and 6 bases lay between the germline ends. CDR3 coding DNA: TGTGCCAGCAGTTACCTTTCCAGCACAGATACGCAGTATTTT. Its protein is CASSYLSSTDTQYF.

Many counts were recorded for this clonotype. The chain recombines TRBV27 with TRBJ2-1, with a weak D call TRBD2 (5 bases). Trimming took off 3 bases at V and 5 bases at J, with 17 bases between the two ends. This CDR3 contains 16 residues. From germline, CDR1 is MNHEY and CDR2 SMNVEV (reference sequence). CDR3 protein: CASSFGPFPGNNEQFF. The CDR3 nucleotides are TGTGCCAGCAGTTTCGGTCCGTTCCCGGGGAACAATGAGCAGTTCTTC.

Concerning this clonotype itself: A much larger clone sits a single nucleotide away, making a read error possible. The chain carries TRBV13 and TRBJ1-1; D possibly corresponds to TRBD1 (5 bases). This CDR3 has 11 amino acids. Germline assignment: CDR1 PRHDT and CDR2 FYEKMQ (reference sequence). CDR3 DNA: TGTACCAGCAGCTGGGGGGGTGAAGCTTTCTTT. Translating it yields CTSSWGGEAFF.

CDR3 protein: CASSRVLVPDEQYF. The CDR3 DNA follows: TGTGCCAGCAGCCGGGTTCTCGTGCCTGACGAGCAGTACTTC. The rearrangement links TRBV6-2 or TRBV6-3 to TRBJ2-7, with D unresolved. Trimming stripped 6 bases from V and 5 bases from J, with 17 bases between. The CDR3 sequence is 14 residues long. Germline V gene data show CDR1 as MNHEY and CDR2 as SVGEGT.

J is TRBJ1-5 and V is TRBV12-3 or TRBV12-4; weak D call: TRBD1 (6 bases). The germline V and J ends were trimmed by 6 bases and 3 bases, with 15 bases remaining between them. The CDR3 is 15 residues long. The CDR3 nucleotides read TGTGCCAGCAGCACTTTCACAGGGTTCAATCAGCCCCAGCATTTT. This gives the protein CASSTFTGFNQPQHF.

Concerning this clonotype: Just one base apart from a much larger clone, this may be a read error. The J gene is TRBJ2-7, the V gene TRBV20-1; 9 bases fit TRBD1. The length of the CDR3 is 14 residues. From germline, CDR1 is DFQATT and CDR2 SNEGSKA (reference sequence). The CDR3 nucleotides are TGCGGTGCTAGAGATCCTGACAGGGGGTACGAGCAGTACTTC. It encodes CGARDPDRGYEQYF.

Judged by abundance, this clonotype is medium-sized. V gene TRBV7-2 combines with J gene TRBJ2-3; 7 nucleotides align to TRBD1. This CDR3 has 15 amino acids. The junction had 8 bases not matched to a gene; V was cut back by 4 bases and J by 4 bases. CDR1 and CDR2 (germline): SGHTA, FQGNSA. CDR3 nucleotide sequence: TGTGCCAGCAGCTCCCGACAGGGTTTAGCAGATACGCAGTATTTT. It translates to CASSSRQGLADTQYF.

There are many counts of this clonotype. V gene TRBV4-3 combines with J gene TRBJ2-3, with 8 bases aligning to TRBD2. CDR1 LGHNA and CDR2 YSLEER come from the germline V gene. Trimming removed 0 bases from V and 5 bases from J; junction bases left unmatched: 7. The CDR3 is 16 residues long. The CDR3 sequence is CASSQEFTGGRDTQYF. In DNA, the CDR3 is TGCGCCAGCAGCCAAGAGTTTACGGGAGGGCGAGATACGCAGTATTTT.

This clonotype was counted ten times or more. The J gene is TRBJ2-7, the V gene TRBV7-9, with 12 positions matching TRBD2. Germline trimming cut 4 bases from V and 4 bases from J; bases unmatched to any gene: 5. Germline values: CDR1 SEHNR, CDR2 FQNEAQ (reference sequence). CDR3 length: 15 amino acids. The CDR3 sequence is CASSSTGLAGYEQYF. CDR3 coding DNA: TGTGCCAGCAGCTCAACCGGACTAGCGGGATACGAGCAGTACTTC.

This clonotype has ten or more counts. V is TRBV4-3 and J is TRBJ1-2; a weak D match, TRBD1 (6 bases). The V end lost 6 bases, the J end lost 4 bases, and 9 bases lay between the germline ends. The germline V gene encodes CDR1 LGHNA and CDR2 YSLEER. This CDR3 is 12 amino acids long. CDR3 region: CASRGAPYGYTF. The CDR3 region has the DNA TGCGCCAGCAGGGGGGCCCCCTATGGCTACACCTTC.